This section outlines one TCR beta chain sequence together with its context. The CDR3 sequence is 11 residues long. The V and J ends lost 6 bases and 4 bases respectively, with 7 bases between them. Germline V gene data show CDR1 as SNHLY and CDR2 as FYNNEI. The assay was immunoSEQ multiplex PCR, and TCRdb's table has in-frame clones only and misses some. This table has hundreds of thousands of clones, around four fifths appearing once. The data are from a study of cytotoxic CD8 clonotypes in ibrutinib-treated CLL. Sequenced here: PBMCs, sampled before ibrutinib treatment. The chain carries TRBV2 and TRBJ2-7; D gene ambiguous. This TCR was recovered from a human donor with chronic lymphocytic leukemia. The CDR3 DNA follows: TGTGCCAGCAGATCCCCTTACGAGCAGTACTTC. This translates into CASRSPYEQYF. Full variable domain (outside the CDR3, taken from reference TRBV2 and TRBJ2-7): EPEVTQTPSHQVTQMGQEVILRCVPISNHLYFYWYRQILGQKVEFLVSFYNNEISEKSEIFDDQFSVERPDGSNFTLKIRSTKLEDSAMYFCASRSPYEQYFGPGTRLTVT.